The 19 T cell receptor beta chains presented below share a single source sample, sequenced in a study of response to subunit inactivated influenza vaccine. A single record per CDR3 protein comes from TCRdb applying MiXCR to the RT-PCR reads. The table records some 850,000 distinct CDR3 sequences, approximately 18% of them present only once. The starting material was PBMCs from blood, obtained more than 4 days after vaccination. These receptors all stem from a man over 45 who received an inactivated influenza vaccine.

The chain links TRBV24-1 to TRBJ2-1; 7 nucleotides align to TRBD2. The V gene's germline CDR1 is KGHDR and CDR2 SFDVKD. The junction had 5 bases not matched to a gene; V was cut back by 4 bases and J by 3 bases. This CDR3 has 15 amino acids. The chain's CDR3 is CATSDPGLGYNEQFF. The CDR3 DNA reads as TGTGCCACCAGTGACCCCGGACTAGGCTACAATGAGCAGTTCTTC.

In its sample, this clonotype was seen a few times. The chain employs TRBV20-1 and TRBJ1-1; TRBD1 aligns across 9 bases. From germline, CDR1 is DFQATT and CDR2 SNEGSKA (reference sequence). Trimming removed 3 bases from V and 7 bases from J; junction bases left unmatched: 9. The CDR3 runs 14 residues. CDR3 coding DNA: TGCAGTGCTAGTCCCAGGACAGGGGTTATTGAAGCTTTCTTT. It translates to CSASPRTGVIEAFF.

This chain connects TRBV28 to TRBJ2-2, with 9 bases identical to TRBD2. Trimming took 6 bases from V and 6 from J; bases not matched to a gene: 5. The CDR3 is 14 amino acids. Germline V gene lookup returns CDR1 MDHEN and CDR2 SYDVKM. Here the CDR3 reads CASRPGLAAGELFF. The CDR3, as DNA: TGTGCCAGCAGGCCGGGACTAGCAGCCGGGGAGCTGTTTTTT. Together with reference TRBV28 and TRBJ2-2, the CDR3 gives the full variable domain: DVKVTQSSRYLVKRTGEKVFLECVQDMDHENMFWYRQDPGLGLRLIYFSYDVKMKEKGDIPEGYSVSREKKERFSLILESASTNQTSMYLCASRPGLAAGELFFGEGSRLTVL.

The chain employs TRBV12-3 or TRBV12-4 and TRBJ2-1; D unclear. This CDR3 spans 14 amino acids. Trimming left V 5 bases short and J 6 bases short, with 14 bases between. This chain's CDR3 is CASSPDRSGNEQFF. The DNA for the CDR3 is TGTGCCAGCAGTCCCGACCGGTCCGGCAATGAGCAGTTCTTC.

In regard to this clonotype: A read error may account for a junction end that differs from germline. This chain joins TRBV13 and TRBJ2-1; 8 bases match TRBD2. The CDR3 runs 19 residues. Germline V gives CDR1 PRHDT, CDR2 FYEKMQ (reference sequence). DNA of the CDR3: TGTGCCAGCAAGCCTCCGGGGGGGACCCTGGGGGCCTATCACAATGAGCAGTTTTTC. Encoded protein: CASKPPGGTLGAYHNEQFF. The whole variable domain, filled in from reference TRBV13 and TRBJ2-1, reads AAGVIQSPRHLIKEKRETATLKCYPIPRHDTVYWYQQGPGQDPQFLISFYEKMQSDKGSIPDRFSAQQFSDYHSELNMSSLELGDSALYFCASKPPGGTLGAYHNEQFFGPGTRLTVL.

This clonotype was seen only a few times. V is TRBV24-1 and J is TRBJ1-1; no firm D call. The CDR3 is 13 amino acids. Germline V gene data show CDR1 as KGHDR and CDR2 as SFDVKD. V lost 5 bases and J 8 bases, leaving 14 bases between the germline ends. In nucleotides, the CDR3 is TGTGCCACCAGTGTCCCGGGAGGTTTCGAAGCTTTCTTT. Residues: CATSVPGGFEAFF.

The chain combines TRBV4-2 with TRBJ2-5; perhaps TRBD2 as D (7 bases). This CDR3 contains 12 residues. The germline V gene has CDR1 LGHNA and CDR2 YNFKEQ. V was shortened by 1 base and J by 13 bases, with 13 bases between the two germline ends. The CDR3 loop is CASSQGGGVLYF. As DNA, the CDR3 is TGTGCCAGCAGCCAAGGAGGGGGGGTTTTGTACTTC.

A remark on this clonotype: Being one base from a much bigger clone, this may be a read error. This chain connects TRBV20-1 to TRBJ2-7; TRBD1 or TRBD2 may be the D gene (6 bases each). The CDR3 is made up of 11 amino acids. Looked up from germline, CDR1 is DFQATT and CDR2 is SNEGSKA (reference sequence). Written as DNA, the CDR3 is TGCAGTGCTAGAAGGGGGGCCGAGCTGTACTTC. This codes for CSARRGAELYF.

The table lists this clonotype with a few counts. The J gene is TRBJ2-7, the V gene TRBV7-9, with no clear D. The CDR3 covers 14 residues. The germline V gene has CDR1 SEHNR and CDR2 FQNEAQ (reference sequence). The V end lost 1 base, the J end lost 6 bases, and 13 bases lay between the germline ends. The CDR3 nucleotides are TGTGCCAGCAGCTTAGGTGTGGGGATGGGCGAGCAGTACTTC. It is translated as CASSLGVGMGEQYF.

In this sample, this clonotype turned up a few times. The chain uses TRBV7-2 and TRBJ2-1; 10 nucleotides agree with TRBD2. The length of the CDR3 is 16 residues. From germline, CDR1 is SGHTA and CDR2 FQGNSA. V gave up 5 bases and J gave up 6 bases; unmatched junction bases: 10. CDR3 amino acids: CASSQTPGLAFNEQFF. The CDR3, as DNA: TGTGCCAGCAGCCAAACGCCGGGACTAGCGTTCAATGAGCAGTTCTTC.

This clonotype was seen only a few times. The gene calls are TRBV5-1 and TRBJ2-3; 9 bases match TRBD1. V lost 4 bases and J lost 1; bases outside the gene matches: 10. The germline CDR1 and CDR2 sequences are SGHRS and YFSETQ. The CDR3 length is 17 residues. The CDR3 DNA reads TGCGCCAGCAGCGTACTGCCGACAGGGGGTGGCACAGATACGCAGTATTTT. It yields the protein CASSVLPTGGGTDTQYF.

Only a few counts were recorded for this clonotype. J is TRBJ2-1 and V is TRBV7-3; D unclear. V was cut by 2 bases and J by 6 bases, with 14 bases left in between. The CDR3 totals 15 residues. The germline V gene has CDR1 SGHTA and CDR2 FQGTGA. The CDR3 DNA follows: TGTGCCAGCAGCTTATTTGCGGATCCAAGCAATGAGCAGTTCTTC. It is translated as CASSLFADPSNEQFF.

V gene TRBV4-3 combines with J gene TRBJ2-2; possible D gene TRBD2, 5 bases. Germline CDR1 is LGHNA and CDR2 is YSLEER. Trimming stripped 0 bases from V and 4 bases from J, with 15 bases between. This CDR3 spans 17 amino acids. The CDR3 is CASSQDGVGGSTGELFF. Here the CDR3 DNA reads TGCGCCAGCAGCCAAGATGGCGTCGGAGGATCCACCGGGGAGCTGTTTTTT.

This clonotype was seen more than once but under ten times. The chain combines TRBV4-3 with TRBJ1-5; D unresolved. From germline, CDR1 is LGHNA and CDR2 YSLEER. This CDR3 region has 15 residues. With 3 bases removed from V and 1 base from J, the gap between germline ends came to 10 bases. CDR3 in DNA: TGCGCCAGCAGCCAGGGGATGTCGAGCAATCAGCCCCAGCATTTT. It is translated as CASSQGMSSNQPQHF.

V gene TRBV11-2 combines with J gene TRBJ1-4, with D perhaps TRBD1 (5 bases). V lost 6 bases to trimming and J lost 8 bases, with 22 bases between them. The CDR3 extends over 16 amino acids. Looked up from germline, CDR1 is SGHAT and CDR2 is FQNNGV. In DNA, the CDR3 is TGTGCCAGCAGACATAAGGATCTCCGGGCAGGGGAAAAACTGTTTTTT. Translation gives CASRHKDLRAGEKLFF.

This rearrangement joins TRBV12-3 or TRBV12-4 to TRBJ2-2; 14 nucleotides line up with TRBD2. The CDR3 is 17 amino acids. V shed 5 bases, J shed 4 bases, and the junction held 6 bases outside the gene matches. Here the CDR3 DNA reads TGTGCCAGCAGTGAAGGGACTAGCGGGAGAGGCACCGGGGAGCTGTTTTTT. Translation gives CASSEGTSGRGTGELFF.

This clonotype was seen a handful of times. The V gene is TRBV12-3 or TRBV12-4, the J gene TRBJ2-5, with 11 bases aligning to TRBD2. There are 14 residues in the CDR3. V shed 8 bases and J 5 bases; nucleotides not matched to a gene: 7. In DNA, the CDR3 is TGTGCCAGCCGCACAGGGACTAGCGGCGAGACCCAGTACTTC. Amino acids: CASRTGTSGETQYF.

This clonotype was found a few times. The chain carries TRBV12-3 or TRBV12-4 and TRBJ2-3; 15 bases fit TRBD2. CDR3 size: 16 residues. V was clipped by 6 bases and J by 4 bases; unmatched bases: 5. CDR3 region: CASRGTSGRRADTQYF. The CDR3 bases are TGTGCCAGCAGAGGGACTAGCGGGAGGAGGGCAGATACGCAGTATTTT.

The sample holds a few counts of this clonotype. This chain joins TRBV20-1 and TRBJ1-1, with no clear D. Looked up from germline, CDR1 is DFQATT and CDR2 is SNEGSKA (reference sequence). V was trimmed by 6 bases and J by 8 bases, leaving 19 bases between them. The CDR3 sequence is 13 residues long. CDR3 in amino acids: CSAQVVVILEAFF. DNA of the CDR3: TGCAGTGCCCAAGTAGTAGTTATCCTAGAAGCTTTCTTT.